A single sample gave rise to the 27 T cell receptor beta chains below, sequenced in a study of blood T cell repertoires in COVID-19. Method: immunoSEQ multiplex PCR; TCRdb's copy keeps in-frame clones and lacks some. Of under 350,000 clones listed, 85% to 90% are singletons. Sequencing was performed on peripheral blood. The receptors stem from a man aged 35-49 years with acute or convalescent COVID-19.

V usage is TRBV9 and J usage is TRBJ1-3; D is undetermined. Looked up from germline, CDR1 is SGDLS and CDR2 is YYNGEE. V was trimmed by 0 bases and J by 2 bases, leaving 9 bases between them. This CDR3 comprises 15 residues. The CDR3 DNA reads TGTGCCAGCAGCGTAGGCAAAGGAGCTGGAAACACCATATATTTT. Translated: CASSVGKGAGNTIYF.

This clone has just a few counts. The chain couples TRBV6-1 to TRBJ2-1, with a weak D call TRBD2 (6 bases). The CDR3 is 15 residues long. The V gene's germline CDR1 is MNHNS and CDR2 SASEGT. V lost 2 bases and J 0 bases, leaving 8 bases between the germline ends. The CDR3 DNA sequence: TGTGCCAGCAGTGAAATGGGGGGCTCCTACAATGAGCAGTTCTTC. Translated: CASSEMGGSYNEQFF.

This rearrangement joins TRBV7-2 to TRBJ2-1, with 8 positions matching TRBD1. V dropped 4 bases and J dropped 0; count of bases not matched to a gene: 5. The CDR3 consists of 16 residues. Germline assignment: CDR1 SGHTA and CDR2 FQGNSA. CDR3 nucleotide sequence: TGTGCCAGCAGCTCCAGGGGGCCGAGCTCCTACAATGAGCAGTTCTTC. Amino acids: CASSSRGPSSYNEQFF.

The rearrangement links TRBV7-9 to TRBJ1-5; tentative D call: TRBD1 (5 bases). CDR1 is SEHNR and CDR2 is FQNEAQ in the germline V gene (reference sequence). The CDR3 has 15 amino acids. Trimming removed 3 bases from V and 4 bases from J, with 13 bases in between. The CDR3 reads CASSLTGGLNQPQHF. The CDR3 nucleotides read TGTGCCAGCAGCTTGACCGGGGGACTAAATCAGCCCCAGCATTTT.

DNA of the CDR3: TGTGCCAGCAGCTCCAGGGGTGGTGCTGGGGCCAACGTCCTGACTTTC. Its protein product is CASSSRGGAGANVLTF. J is TRBJ2-6 and V is TRBV7-6, with D perhaps matching TRBD1 (6 bases). CDR1 and CDR2 (germline): SGHVS, FNYEAQ. V was shortened by 4 bases and J by 2 bases, with 12 bases between the two germline ends. This CDR3 contains 16 residues.

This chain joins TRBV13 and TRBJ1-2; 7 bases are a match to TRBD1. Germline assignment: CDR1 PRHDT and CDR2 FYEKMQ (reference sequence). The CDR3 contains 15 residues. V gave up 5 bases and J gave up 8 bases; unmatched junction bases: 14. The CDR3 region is CASSPRTGGKYGYTF. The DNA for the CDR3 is TGTGCCAGCAGCCCCCGGACAGGAGGAAAATACGGCTACACCTTC.

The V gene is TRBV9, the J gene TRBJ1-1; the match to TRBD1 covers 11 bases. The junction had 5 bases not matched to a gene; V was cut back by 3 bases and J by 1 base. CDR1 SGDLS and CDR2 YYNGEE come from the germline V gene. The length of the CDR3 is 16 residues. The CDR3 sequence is CASSAGTGGENTEAFF. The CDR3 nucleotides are TGTGCCAGCAGCGCAGGGACAGGGGGTGAGAACACTGAAGCTTTCTTT.

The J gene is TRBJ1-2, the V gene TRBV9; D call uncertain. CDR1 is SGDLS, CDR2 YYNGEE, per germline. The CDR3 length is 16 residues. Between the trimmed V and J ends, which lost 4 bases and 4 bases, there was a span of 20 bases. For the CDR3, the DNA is TGTGCCAGCAGCCCCGTTTCTAGGCCCCCCACCTATGGCTACACCTTC. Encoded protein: CASSPVSRPPTYGYTF.

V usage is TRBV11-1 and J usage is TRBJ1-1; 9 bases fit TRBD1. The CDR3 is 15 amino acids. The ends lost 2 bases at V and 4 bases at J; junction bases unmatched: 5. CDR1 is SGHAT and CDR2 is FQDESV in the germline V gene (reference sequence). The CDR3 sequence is CASSLRGQGSTEAFF. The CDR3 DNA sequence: TGTGCCAGCAGCTTACGTGGACAGGGGAGCACTGAAGCTTTCTTT.

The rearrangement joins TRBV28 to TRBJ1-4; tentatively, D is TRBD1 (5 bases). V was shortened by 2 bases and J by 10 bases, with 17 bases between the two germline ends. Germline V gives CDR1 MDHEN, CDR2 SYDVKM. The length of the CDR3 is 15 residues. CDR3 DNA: TGTGCCAGCAGTTTAGTAGTCCAGGGAATGGGAAAACTGTTTTTT. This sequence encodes CASSLVVQGMGKLFF.

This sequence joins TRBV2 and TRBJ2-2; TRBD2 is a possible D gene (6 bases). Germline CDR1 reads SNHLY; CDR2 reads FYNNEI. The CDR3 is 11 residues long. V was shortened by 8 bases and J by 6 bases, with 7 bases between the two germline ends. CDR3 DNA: TGTGCCAGCCGACTAGCCGGGGAGCTGTTTTTT. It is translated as CASRLAGELFF.

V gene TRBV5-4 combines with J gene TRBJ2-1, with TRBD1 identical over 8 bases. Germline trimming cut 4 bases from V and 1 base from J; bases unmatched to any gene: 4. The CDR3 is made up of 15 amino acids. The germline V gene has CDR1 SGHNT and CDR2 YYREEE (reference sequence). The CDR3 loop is CASSQTGDSYNEQFF. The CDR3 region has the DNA TGTGCCAGCAGCCAGACAGGGGATTCCTACAATGAGCAGTTCTTC.

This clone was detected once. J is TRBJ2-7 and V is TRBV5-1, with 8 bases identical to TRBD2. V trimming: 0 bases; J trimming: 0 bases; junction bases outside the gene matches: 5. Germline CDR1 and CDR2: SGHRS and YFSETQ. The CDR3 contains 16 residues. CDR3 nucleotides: TGCGCCAGCAGCTTGGGAGCGGGGGATAGCTCCTACGAGCAGTACTTC. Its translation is CASSLGAGDSSYEQYF.

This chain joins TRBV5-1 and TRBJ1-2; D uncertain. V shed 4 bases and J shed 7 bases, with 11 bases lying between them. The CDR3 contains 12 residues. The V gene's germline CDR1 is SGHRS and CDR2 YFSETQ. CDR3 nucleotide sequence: TGCGCCAGCAGCCCCCCCGGAGGTGGCTACACCTTC. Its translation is CASSPPGGGYTF.

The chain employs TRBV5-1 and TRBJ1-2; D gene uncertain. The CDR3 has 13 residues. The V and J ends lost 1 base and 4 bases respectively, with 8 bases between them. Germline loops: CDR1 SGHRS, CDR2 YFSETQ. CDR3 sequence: CASSLTAAYGYTF. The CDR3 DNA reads TGCGCCAGCAGCTTGACAGCCGCCTATGGCTACACCTTC.

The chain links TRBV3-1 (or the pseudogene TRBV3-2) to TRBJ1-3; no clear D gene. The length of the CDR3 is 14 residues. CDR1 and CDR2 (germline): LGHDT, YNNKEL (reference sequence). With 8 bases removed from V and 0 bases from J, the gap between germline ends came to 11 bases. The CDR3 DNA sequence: TGTGCCAGCCGAGGGCCGCTCTCTGGAAACACCATATATTTT. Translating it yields CASRGPLSGNTIYF.

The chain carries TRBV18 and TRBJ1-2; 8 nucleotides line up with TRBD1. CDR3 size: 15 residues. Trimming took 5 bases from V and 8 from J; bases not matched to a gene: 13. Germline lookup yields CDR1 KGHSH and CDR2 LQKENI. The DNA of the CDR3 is TGTGCCAGCTCATCTTCTCAGGGGGCGGTGGAAGGCTACACCTTC. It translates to CASSSSQGAVEGYTF. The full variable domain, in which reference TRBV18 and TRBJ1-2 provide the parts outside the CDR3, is NAGVMQNPRHLVRRRGQEARLRCSPMKGHSHVYWYRQLPEEGLKFMVYLQKENIIDESGMPKERFSAEFPKEGPSILRIQQVVRGDSAAYFCASSSSQGAVEGYTFGSGTRLTVV.

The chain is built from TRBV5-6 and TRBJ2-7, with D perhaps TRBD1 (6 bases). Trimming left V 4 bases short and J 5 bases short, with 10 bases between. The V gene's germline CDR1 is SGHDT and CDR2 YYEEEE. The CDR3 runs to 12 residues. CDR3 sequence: CASSLTGNEQYF. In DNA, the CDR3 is TGTGCCAGCAGCCTTACAGGGAACGAGCAGTACTTC.

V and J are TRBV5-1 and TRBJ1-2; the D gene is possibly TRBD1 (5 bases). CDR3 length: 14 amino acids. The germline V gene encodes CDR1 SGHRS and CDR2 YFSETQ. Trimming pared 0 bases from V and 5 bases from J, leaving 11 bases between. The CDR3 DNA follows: TGCGCCAGCAGCTTGGCCGACAGTGGATATGGCTACACCTTC. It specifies CASSLADSGYGYTF. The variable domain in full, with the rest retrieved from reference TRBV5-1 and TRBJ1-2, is KAGVTQTPRYLIKTRGQQVTLSCSPISGHRSVSWYQQTPGQGLQFLFEYFSETQRNKGNFPGRFSGRQFSNSRSEMNVSTLELGDSALYLCASSLADSGYGYTFGSGTRLTVV.

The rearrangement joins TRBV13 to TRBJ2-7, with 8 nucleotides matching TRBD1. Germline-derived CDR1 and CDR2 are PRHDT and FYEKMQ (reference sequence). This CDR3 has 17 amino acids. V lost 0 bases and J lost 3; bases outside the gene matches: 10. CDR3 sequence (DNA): TGTGCCAGCAGCTTAGGCCTACCCCAGGGGGCGCGCTACGAGCAGTACTTC. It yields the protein CASSLGLPQGARYEQYF.

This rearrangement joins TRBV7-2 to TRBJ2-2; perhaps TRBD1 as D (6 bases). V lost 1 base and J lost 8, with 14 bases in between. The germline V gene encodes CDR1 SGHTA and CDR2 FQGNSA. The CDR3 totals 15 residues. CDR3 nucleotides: TGTGCCAGCAGCTTAGGCCAGGGGAGTGGGGGGGAGCTGTTTTTT. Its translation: CASSLGQGSGGELFF.

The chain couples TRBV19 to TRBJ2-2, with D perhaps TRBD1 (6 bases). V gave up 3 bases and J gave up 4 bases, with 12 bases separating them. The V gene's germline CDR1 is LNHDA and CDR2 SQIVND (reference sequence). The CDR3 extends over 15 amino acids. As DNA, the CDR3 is TGTGCCAGTAGTATTCGAGGGGGTAGCACCGGGGAGCTGTTTTTT. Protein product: CASSIRGGSTGELFF.

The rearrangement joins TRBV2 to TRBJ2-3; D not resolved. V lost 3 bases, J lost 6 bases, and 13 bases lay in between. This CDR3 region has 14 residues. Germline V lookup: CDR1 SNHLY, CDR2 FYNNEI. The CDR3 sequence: CASSDSSRWDTQYF. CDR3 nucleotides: TGTGCCAGCAGTGACTCCTCTAGATGGGATACGCAGTATTTT.

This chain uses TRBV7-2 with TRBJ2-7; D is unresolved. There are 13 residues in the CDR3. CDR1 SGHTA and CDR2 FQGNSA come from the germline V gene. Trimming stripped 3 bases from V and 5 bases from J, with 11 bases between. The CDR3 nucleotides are TGTGCCAGCAGCTTGGCATATATGAACGAGCAGTACTTC. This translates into CASSLAYMNEQYF.

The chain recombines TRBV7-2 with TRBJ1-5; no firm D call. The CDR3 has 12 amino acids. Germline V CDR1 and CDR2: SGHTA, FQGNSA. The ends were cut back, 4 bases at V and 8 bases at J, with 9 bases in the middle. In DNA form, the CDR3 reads TGTGCCAGCAGCTCCCTCTACGAGCCCCAGCATTTT. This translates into CASSSLYEPQHF.

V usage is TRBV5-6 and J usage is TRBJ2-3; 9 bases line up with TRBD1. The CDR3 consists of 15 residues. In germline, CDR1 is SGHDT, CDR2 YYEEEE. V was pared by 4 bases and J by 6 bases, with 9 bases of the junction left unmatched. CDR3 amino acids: CASSPGQGVRDTQYF. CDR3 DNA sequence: TGTGCCAGCAGCCCGGGACAGGGAGTTCGTGATACGCAGTATTTT.

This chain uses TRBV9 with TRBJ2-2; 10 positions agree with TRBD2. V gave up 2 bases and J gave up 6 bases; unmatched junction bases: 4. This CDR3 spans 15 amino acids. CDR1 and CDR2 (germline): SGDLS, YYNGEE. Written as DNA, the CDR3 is TGTGCCAGCAGCGTGAACAGCGGGGGGGCCGGGGAGCTGTTTTTT. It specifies CASSVNSGGAGELFF. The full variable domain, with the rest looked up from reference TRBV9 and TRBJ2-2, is DSGVTQTPKHLITATGQRVTLRCSPRSGDLSVYWYQQSLDQGLQFLIQYYNGEERAKGNILERFSAQQFPDLHSELNLSSLELGDSALYFCASSVNSGGAGELFFGEGSRLTVL.